The present TCR beta chain was sequenced within a study of T cell responses to AZD1222 COVID-19 vaccine. Germline CDR1 SEHNR, CDR2 FQNEAQ (reference sequence). The CDR3 contains 15 residues. V shed 5 bases and J shed 8 bases, with 21 bases lying between them. The study's findings and limits: Repertoires were obtained solely post-peak T cell response. Females made up more of the donors, who were largely white British, and clonal diversity may have come out too low.

Some clones are missing from TCRdb's copy, which holds only in-frame ones; the method was immunoSEQ multiplex PCR. The data contain around 140,000 clones, about 92% of them singletons. About this clone itself: Its specificity is not known.

The sample was peripheral blood, taken after recovery from COVID-19. This receptor was identified in an adult who had recovered from COVID-19. The chain links TRBV7-9 to TRBJ1-2; perhaps TRBD1 as D (6 bases). CDR3 DNA: TGTGCCAGCAGCCCCCCCACAGGGTCTTCGCGGGGCTACACCTTC. This gives the protein CASSPPTGSSRGYTF.